The 31 T cell receptor beta chains below were found in one sample sequenced in a study of OX40 agonist ivuxolimab in advanced cancers. Data came from immunoSEQ multiplex PCR; TCRdb stores just in-frame clones and leaves some out. The sample records roughly 53,000 clones, 65% to 85% being singletons. Sequenced here: CD4+ or CD8+ T cells sorted from blood, sampled in a trial of the OX40 agonist ivuxolimab. Receptors originate from an adult with an advanced solid tumor such as melanoma, head and neck, liver or kidney cancer.

The chain combines TRBV7-9 with TRBJ1-5, with D possibly TRBD1 on 6 matching bases. From germline, CDR1 is SEHNR and CDR2 FQNEAQ (reference sequence). The CDR3 spans 15 residues. V lost 4 bases to trimming and J lost 5 bases, with 15 bases between them. CDR3 in amino acids: CASSSGDAYYQPQHF. Written as DNA, the CDR3 is TGTGCCAGCAGCTCAGGGGACGCGTACTATCAGCCCCAGCATTTT.

The gene calls are TRBV19 and TRBJ2-3; no firm D call. The germline gives CDR1 LNHDA, CDR2 SQIVND (reference sequence). Trimming left V 6 bases short and J 1 base short, with 8 bases between. This CDR3 comprises 13 residues. The CDR3 bases are TGTGCCAGTAGAGGGCTGGGCACAGATACGCAGTATTTT. Translation: CASRGLGTDTQYF.

This clone was picked up a small number of times. This chain joins TRBV7-7 and TRBJ1-6; 9 bases align to TRBD1. Losses at the gene ends were 2 bases for V and 10 bases for J; bases not matched to a gene: 3. There are 14 residues in the CDR3. Germline V lookup: CDR1 SSHAT, CDR2 FNYEAQ (reference sequence). This CDR3 reads CASSLSGQGSPLHF. CDR3 nucleotides: TGTGCCAGCAGCTTATCGGGACAGGGCTCACCCCTCCACTTT.

This clone was observed a single time. The rearrangement uses TRBV19 and TRBJ1-3; D gene uncertain. The CDR3 contains 13 residues. Germline V gene sequence: CDR1 LNHDA, CDR2 SQIVND (reference sequence). V was clipped by 5 bases and J by 0 bases, with 5 bases between them. The CDR3 protein is CASSGSSGNTIYF. The CDR3 DNA reads as TGTGCCAGTAGTGGTTCCTCTGGAAACACCATATATTTT.

The V call is TRBV15, the J call TRBJ2-1; 12 bases agree with TRBD1. V shed 0 bases, J shed 8 bases, and the junction held 14 bases outside the gene matches. The length of the CDR3 is 19 residues. Germline V gene lookup returns CDR1 LNHNV and CDR2 YYDKDF (reference sequence). CDR3 in amino acids: CATSRENPPRDRGRDEQFF. The CDR3 region has the DNA TGTGCCACCAGCAGAGAGAACCCACCCCGGGACAGGGGGCGGGATGAGCAGTTCTTC.

The chain has TRBV5-4 and TRBJ2-1; D may be TRBD2 (7 bases). Trimming removed 0 bases from V and 2 bases from J, with 9 bases in between. The CDR3 has 15 amino acids. The germline V gene encodes CDR1 SGHNT and CDR2 YYREEE (reference sequence). CDR3 protein: CASSLGGGAYNEQFF. The CDR3 region has the DNA TGTGCCAGCAGCTTGGGAGGGGGGGCCTACAATGAGCAGTTCTTC.

This chain joins TRBV2 and TRBJ1-1, with D perhaps matching TRBD1 (5 bases). Germline CDR1 reads SNHLY; CDR2 reads FYNNEI. Trimming left V 4 bases short and J 2 bases short, with 11 bases between. There are 14 residues in the CDR3. CDR3 sequence reads: CASSGDGGNTEAFF. As DNA, the CDR3 is TGTGCCAGCAGTGGAGATGGGGGAAACACTGAAGCTTTCTTT.

The rearrangement joins TRBV19 to TRBJ1-1; TRBD1 aligns across 10 bases. Germline V gene lookup returns CDR1 LNHDA and CDR2 SQIVND (reference sequence). The CDR3 has 14 amino acids. Trimming took 6 bases from V and 0 from J; bases not matched to a gene: 1. In nucleotides, the CDR3 is TGTGCCAGTAGGGGACAGGGGTTGAACACTGAAGCTTTCTTT. Encoded protein: CASRGQGLNTEAFF.

V and J are TRBV4-3 and TRBJ2-3, with 11 bases aligning to TRBD2. The V segment lost 0 bases and the J segment 4 bases; nucleotides outside the gene matches: 6. CDR1 is LGHNA, CDR2 YSLEER, per germline. This CDR3 is 17 amino acids long. The CDR3 loop reads CASSQDFLAGGPDTQYF. In DNA form, the CDR3 reads TGCGCCAGCAGCCAAGATTTCCTAGCGGGGGGTCCAGATACGCAGTATTTT.

The chain has TRBV6-5 and TRBJ1-2; D might be TRBD1 (5 bases). Per the germline V gene, CDR1 is MNHEY and CDR2 is SVGAGI. The germline V and J ends were trimmed by 6 bases and 8 bases, with 13 bases remaining between them. The CDR3 spans 12 residues. CDR3 nucleotide sequence: TGTGCCAGCAGGAACGCGGGGACGGGCTACACCTTC. Translated: CASRNAGTGYTF.

This clone showed up just once. The V call is TRBV30, the J call TRBJ1-1; D is possibly TRBD1 (5 bases). This CDR3 comprises 12 residues. Germline values: CDR1 GTSNPN, CDR2 SVGIG (reference sequence). The V end lost 5 bases, the J end lost 5 bases, and 12 bases lay between the germline ends. The chain's CDR3 is CAWGEWGTEAFF. The DNA for the CDR3 is TGTGCCTGGGGAGAATGGGGGACTGAAGCTTTCTTT.

The chain combines TRBV5-1 with TRBJ2-3; 7 bases match TRBD2. Germline V CDR1 and CDR2: SGHRS, YFSETQ. V lost 7 bases, J lost 6 bases, and 14 bases stayed unmatched. This CDR3 is built from 15 residues. The CDR3 loop is CASGVGLEGPDTQYF. Here the CDR3 DNA reads TGCGCCAGCGGGGTCGGACTAGAGGGCCCCGATACGCAGTATTTT.

There are a few counts of this clone. The V call is TRBV6-5, the J call TRBJ1-2; tentatively, D is TRBD1 (6 bases). Germline CDR1 is MNHEY and CDR2 is SVGAGI. V lost 6 bases, J lost 4 bases, and 15 bases lay in between. This CDR3 spans 14 amino acids. The CDR3: CASRLGGTFYGYTF. The CDR3 bases are TGTGCCAGCAGGCTAGGGGGGACCTTCTATGGCTACACCTTC.

The V call is TRBV2, the J call TRBJ2-5, with D hard to call. The CDR3 covers 13 residues. The V end was cut by 1 base, the J end by 1 base, with 4 bases between. Germline CDR1 is SNHLY and CDR2 is FYNNEI. CDR3 DNA: TGTGCCAGCAGTGAAGACAGCCAAGAGACCCAGTACTTC. Its translation: CASSEDSQETQYF.

This clone was observed a few times. V is TRBV28 and J is TRBJ1-5, with D hard to call. Germline V CDR1 and CDR2: MDHEN, SYDVKM. The CDR3 extends over 13 amino acids. The V gene lost 6 bases and the J gene lost 3 bases, with 9 bases spanning the gap. This CDR3 reads CASRQGLNQPQHF. In DNA, the CDR3 is TGTGCCAGCAGACAAGGACTCAATCAGCCCCAGCATTTT.

The genes are TRBV2 and TRBJ1-5, with D unresolved. This CDR3 has 13 residues. Germline V gene sequence: CDR1 SNHLY, CDR2 FYNNEI. V lost 7 bases to trimming and J lost 7 bases, with 14 bases between them. As DNA, the CDR3 is TGTGCCAGCATACGAGAGAGAGAGCAGCCCCAGCATTTT. Amino acid sequence: CASIREREQPQHF.

CDR3 nucleotides: TGCGCCAGCAGCTTGGGAAGGGAGGCTGGCTACACCTTC. Protein: CASSLGREAGYTF. J is TRBJ1-2 and V is TRBV5-1; D gene unclear. V gave up 0 bases and J gave up 7 bases, with 10 bases separating them. The germline gives CDR1 SGHRS, CDR2 YFSETQ. The CDR3 runs 13 residues.

The rearrangement links TRBV27 to TRBJ2-3; D remains unclear. Germline V gene data show CDR1 as MNHEY and CDR2 as SMNVEV (reference sequence). The CDR3 extends over 11 amino acids. The ends were cut back, 5 bases at V and 12 bases at J, with 12 bases in the middle. The chain's CDR3 is CASSPGTAQYF. In DNA, the CDR3 is TGTGCCAGCAGTCCCGGTACCGCCCAGTATTTT.

V and J are TRBV5-4 and TRBJ1-4, with D possibly matching TRBD1 (6 bases). V was shortened by 2 bases and J by 5 bases, with 10 bases between the two germline ends. The CDR3 covers 14 residues. Germline assignment: CDR1 SGHNT and CDR2 YYREEE (reference sequence). CDR3 amino acids: CASSFRGENEKLFF. The CDR3, as DNA: TGTGCCAGCAGCTTCAGGGGTGAGAATGAAAAACTGTTTTTT. The full variable domain, in which reference TRBV5-4 and TRBJ1-4 provide the parts outside the CDR3, is ETGVTQSPTHLIKTRGQQVTLRCSSQSGHNTVSWYQQALGQGPQFIFQYYREEENGRGNFPPRFSGLQFPNYSSELNVNALELDDSALYLCASSFRGENEKLFFGSGTQLSVL.

In this sample, this clone turned up a few times. The rearrangement joins TRBV19 to TRBJ1-2; 9 bases are shared with TRBD1. The CDR3 loop spans 14 amino acids. J was trimmed by 5 bases and V by 3 bases; bases with no gene match: 4. Germline V gives CDR1 LNHDA, CDR2 SQIVND (reference sequence). In DNA form, the CDR3 reads TGTGCCAGTAGTATCCTGGGACAGGGATATGGCTACACCTTC. Its protein is CASSILGQGYGYTF. Filled out from reference TRBV19 and TRBJ1-2, the complete variable domain reads DGGITQSPKYLFRKEGQNVTLSCEQNLNHDAMYWYRQDPGQGLRLIYYSQIVNDFQKGDIAEGYSVSREKKESFPLTVTSAQKNPTAFYLCASSILGQGYGYTFGSGTRLTVV.

Only a few counts were recorded for this clone. The chain is built from TRBV7-2 and TRBJ1-2; 7 positions match TRBD1. This CDR3 is built from 13 residues. The V segment lost 5 bases and the J segment 6 bases; nucleotides outside the gene matches: 6. The germline gives CDR1 SGHTA, CDR2 FQGNSA. The CDR3 spells CASSPPTGHGYTF. The CDR3 bases are TGTGCCAGCAGCCCCCCGACAGGGCATGGCTACACCTTC.

The chain combines TRBV11-2 with TRBJ1-1, with 7 nucleotides matching TRBD1. With 1 base clipped from V and 2 bases from J, the junction kept 10 bases outside the gene matches. The CDR3 totals 17 residues. Germline V gene sequence: CDR1 SGHAT, CDR2 FQNNGV. CDR3 DNA sequence: TGTGCCAGCAGCTTAGGACAGGGATTAAGTTCTAACACTGAAGCTTTCTTT. The encoded protein is CASSLGQGLSSNTEAFF. Full variable domain (remainder filled in from reference TRBV11-2 and TRBJ1-1): EAGVAQSPRYKIIEKRQSVAFWCNPISGHATLYWYQQILGQGPKLLIQFQNNGVVDDSQLPKDRFSAERLKGVDSTLKIQPAKLEDSAVYLCASSLGQGLSSNTEAFFGQGTRLTVV.

The chain carries TRBV6-1 and TRBJ1-3, with D perhaps matching TRBD1 (5 bases). The length of the CDR3 is 16 residues. Germline V gives CDR1 MNHNS, CDR2 SASEGT. V lost 1 base, J lost 1 base, and 11 bases lay in between. CDR3 region: CASSEGGSWSGNTIYF. DNA of the CDR3: TGTGCCAGCAGTGAAGGGGGGAGTTGGTCTGGAAACACCATATATTTT.

This clone was observed a handful of times. CDR3 loop: CASSFTTTTGELFF. CDR3 coding DNA: TGTGCCAGCAGCTTCACTACTACAACCGGGGAGCTGTTTTTT. The rearrangement uses TRBV11-2 and TRBJ2-2; D gene uncertain. The CDR3 runs 14 residues. The ends were cut back, 3 bases at V and 5 bases at J, with 10 bases in the middle. Germline assignment: CDR1 SGHAT and CDR2 FQNNGV.

This rearrangement joins TRBV9 to TRBJ1-3; D is unresolved. The CDR3 consists of 16 residues. The germline V gene has CDR1 SGDLS and CDR2 YYNGEE. V was shortened by 4 bases and J by 0 bases, with 14 bases between the two germline ends. The CDR3 spells CASSSPGFGSGNTIYF. The CDR3 DNA follows: TGTGCCAGCAGCAGTCCGGGGTTTGGCTCTGGAAACACCATATATTTT. Full variable domain (remainder filled in from reference TRBV9 and TRBJ1-3): DSGVTQTPKHLITATGQRVTLRCSPRSGDLSVYWYQQSLDQGLQFLIQYYNGEERAKGNILERFSAQQFPDLHSELNLSSLELGDSALYFCASSSPGFGSGNTIYFGEGSWLTVV.

J is TRBJ1-1 and V is TRBV2; 7 bases are shared with TRBD1. V gave up 7 bases and J gave up 6 bases; unmatched junction bases: 8. Germline-derived CDR1 and CDR2 are SNHLY and FYNNEI. This CDR3 spans 13 amino acids. This CDR3 reads CASTRTGMSEAFF. The CDR3 bases are TGTGCCAGCACCAGGACAGGTATGTCTGAAGCTTTCTTT. The full variable domain, completed using reference TRBV2 and TRBJ1-1, is EPEVTQTPSHQVTQMGQEVILRCVPISNHLYFYWYRQILGQKVEFLVSFYNNEISEKSEIFDDQFSVERPDGSNFTLKIRSTKLEDSAMYFCASTRTGMSEAFFGQGTRLTVV.

Concerning this clone: At the DNA level, this CDR3 is encoded by other sequences in the same sample as well. The chain joins TRBV5-1 to TRBJ1-2, with D possibly being TRBD1 (5 bases). V gave up 3 bases and J gave up 8 bases, with 14 bases separating them. This CDR3 is built from 13 residues. CDR1 SGHRS and CDR2 YFSETQ come from the germline V gene. CDR3 sequence (DNA): TGCGCCAGCAGCTATCTACCCAGGGACGGCTACACCTTC. Translated, it gives CASSYLPRDGYTF.

This chain uses TRBV19 with TRBJ2-3, with D perhaps matching TRBD1 (6 bases). Germline-derived CDR1 and CDR2 are LNHDA and SQIVND (reference sequence). The V end was cut by 7 bases, the J end by 6 bases, with 23 bases between. The CDR3 loop spans 16 amino acids. The CDR3 nucleotides are TGTGCCAGTAAGGAGGCAGGGGCTCGGTTGATGGATACGCAGTATTTT. It codes for CASKEAGARLMDTQYF.

The chain has TRBV30 and TRBJ2-7; the match to TRBD2 covers 11 bases. The junction had 7 bases not matched to a gene; V was cut back by 3 bases and J by 0 bases. CDR3 size: 16 residues. Germline V CDR1 and CDR2: GTSNPN, SVGIG (reference sequence). The CDR3 DNA follows: TGTGCCTGGAGGTCCGGGACTAGCGGTTACTCCTACGAGCAGTACTTC. It is translated as CAWRSGTSGYSYEQYF.

This chain connects TRBV10-2 to TRBJ2-4; TRBD2 agrees at 10 bases. This CDR3 region has 16 residues. The germline gives CDR1 WSHSY, CDR2 SAAADI. The V segment lost 8 bases and the J segment 2 bases; nucleotides outside the gene matches: 9. The CDR3 reads CASGERGGGTKNIQYF. The CDR3 nucleotides are TGCGCCAGCGGAGAGCGGGGGGGCGGAACCAAAAACATTCAGTACTTC.

The chain is built from TRBV28 and TRBJ1-1; no reliable D call. This CDR3 region has 12 residues. CDR1 is MDHEN and CDR2 is SYDVKM in the germline V gene. Trimming shortened V by 2 bases and J by 8 bases, and 9 bases separated the two germline ends. The CDR3 protein is CASSLMGTEAFF. DNA of the CDR3: TGTGCCAGCAGTTTAATGGGCACAGAAGCTTTCTTT.